This TCR beta chain was profiled in a study of blood T cells in healthy people across ages. General observations from the study: Naive CD4+ cell counts and diversity both ran higher in long-lived than in aged donors.

Note on this clonotype: What it binds is not known.

With V trimmed by 1 base and J by 14 bases, 18 bases remained unmatched. Germline V gene lookup returns CDR1 SGHVS and CDR2 FQNEAQ. The CDR3 totals 16 residues. Primed by a sample-barcoded 5' primer and a J-beta primer mix, a second PCR proceeded for 7 to 11 cycles. From the 5' RACE reads, TCRdb called clonotypes with MiXCR, one entry per CDR3 protein. The data hold about 750,000 distinct CDR3 sequences, with roughly 53% observed a single time. This TCR came from an elderly man in good health. The chain employs TRBV7-8 and TRBJ2-3, with TRBD2 matching 7 bases. Input material: blood. The DNA of the CDR3 is TGTGCCAGCAGCTTAGGTGGCGGGAGTTCGCACAGATACGCGTATTTT. As protein: CASSLGGGSSHRYAYF.